The sequence of this TCR beta chain was determined in a study of blood T cell repertoires in COVID-19. Study in general: T cells, B-cell-depleted T cells, or PBMCs provided the cDNA or gDNA that served as material.

Trimming cost V 0 bases and J 7 bases, with 7 bases left between them. Looked up from germline, CDR1 is SGHAT and CDR2 is FQNNGV. CDR3 length equals 14 residues. Sequencing used immunoSEQ multiplex PCR; TCRdb keeps in-frame clones, though not all of them. The table includes about 310,000 clones, around 90% detected once. Those who participated ranged in age from roughly 18 to 95 years and resided in roughly 26 US areas. There are a few counts of this clone. The rearrangement joins TRBV11-2 to TRBJ1-6; the D is unclear. This TCR was recovered from a woman between 18 and 29 years old with acute COVID-19. Sequenced material: PBMCs or T cells enriched from blood (not recorded which). The CDR3, as DNA: TGTGCCAGCAGCTTAGAGGGCCGAAATTCACCCCTCCACTTT. Its translation is CASSLEGRNSPLHF. The full variable domain, in which reference TRBV11-2 and TRBJ1-6 provide the parts outside the CDR3, is EAGVAQSPRYKIIEKRQSVAFWCNPISGHATLYWYQQILGQGPKLLIQFQNNGVVDDSQLPKDRFSAERLKGVDSTLKIQPAKLEDSAVYLCASSLEGRNSPLHFGNGTRLTVT.